One and the same sample provided the 14 T cell receptor beta chains below, sequenced in a study of T-cell reconstitution after alpha-beta-depleted transplantation in children. Construction of the TCRbeta library involved unique molecular identifiers. One entry per CDR3 protein, called by TCRdb with MiXCR from the PCR reads. Of around 800,000 distinct CDR3 sequences in the sample, 16% are singletons; the top ten hold around 4.5%. The input for sequencing was PBMCs, mostly from graft donor cells, taken 360 days after TCRalphabeta/CD19-depleted stem cell transplant. All receptors derive from a male patient aged 10 to 17 who had a stem cell transplant for acute lymphoblastic leukemia, so the T cells may come from the graft donor.

This clonotype was found a few times. The chain employs TRBV4-1 and TRBJ2-2; possible D gene TRBD2, 6 bases. Trimming left V 3 bases short and J 6 bases short, with 20 bases between. CDR1 is MGHRA, CDR2 YSYEKL, per germline. CDR3 length: 17 amino acids. The chain's CDR3 is CASSQFPGLGPSGELFF. In DNA, the CDR3 is TGCGCCAGCAGCCAGTTCCCGGGACTCGGACCCTCCGGGGAGCTGTTTTTT.

This clonotype occurred a few times. The rearrangement links TRBV5-1 to TRBJ2-1; 9 positions match TRBD2. The V segment lost 3 bases and the J segment 1 base; nucleotides outside the gene matches: 2. The CDR3 totals 15 residues. Looked up from germline, CDR1 is SGHRS and CDR2 is YFSETQ. CDR3: CASSSSGNSYNEQFF. CDR3 nucleotide sequence: TGCGCCAGCAGCTCTAGCGGGAATTCCTACAATGAGCAGTTCTTC.

This clonotype was picked up a small number of times. This chain uses TRBV7-9 with TRBJ1-1; TRBD1 might be the D (6 bases). Germline-derived CDR1 and CDR2 are SEHNR and FQNEAQ (reference sequence). CDR3 length: 16 amino acids. The V and J ends lost 5 bases and 5 bases respectively, with 21 bases between them. The CDR3 sequence is CASSPADSRGMTEAFF. CDR3 DNA sequence: TGTGCCAGCAGCCCGGCGGACAGTAGGGGTATGACTGAAGCTTTCTTT.

J is TRBJ1-3 and V is TRBV5-1; 7 positions agree with TRBD1. Trimming took 5 bases from V and 4 from J; bases not matched to a gene: 9. The CDR3 has 15 amino acids. Germline V gene sequence: CDR1 SGHRS, CDR2 YFSETQ. For the CDR3, the DNA is TGCGCCAGCAGGCGCTATGGGACAGACGGAAACACCATATATTTT. Translated, it gives CASRRYGTDGNTIYF. The variable domain in full, completed from reference TRBV5-1 and TRBJ1-3, reads KAGVTQTPRYLIKTRGQQVTLSCSPISGHRSVSWYQQTPGQGLQFLFEYFSETQRNKGNFPGRFSGRQFSNSRSEMNVSTLELGDSALYLCASRRYGTDGNTIYFGEGSWLTVV.

This clonotype was counted between two and nine times. J is TRBJ2-4 and V is TRBV12-3 or TRBV12-4, with D uncertain. The CDR3 loop spans 15 amino acids. V shed 1 base and J shed 3 bases, with 10 bases lying between them. The CDR3 DNA sequence: TGTGCCAGCAGTTTAGTTCCGGGCATCAAAAACATTCAGTACTTC. Amino acid sequence: CASSLVPGIKNIQYF.

This clonotype was picked up a small number of times. V usage is TRBV2 and J usage is TRBJ2-5; 9 nucleotides line up with TRBD1. V lost 7 bases, J lost 5 bases, and 11 bases stayed unmatched. The CDR3 consists of 15 residues. The germline V gene encodes CDR1 SNHLY and CDR2 FYNNEI. CDR3 region: CASTLLGTGTETQYF. CDR3 DNA: TGTGCCAGCACTCTTCTCGGGACAGGGACTGAGACCCAGTACTTC.

This clonotype has just a few counts. The chain joins TRBV6-1 to TRBJ1-2; D unresolved. The V gene lost 1 base and the J gene lost 8 bases, with 8 bases spanning the gap. From germline, CDR1 is MNHNS and CDR2 SASEGT. The CDR3 sequence is 12 residues long. The CDR3 DNA reads TGTGCCAGCAGTGAAGTGGGGAAAGGCTACACCTTC. Translating it yields CASSEVGKGYTF.

This clonotype showed up just a few times. CDR3 sequence: CASSPPGGSPYEQYF. The CDR3 DNA sequence: TGTGCCAGCAGCCCGCCGGGAGGGTCTCCCTACGAGCAGTACTTC. This sequence joins TRBV7-9 and TRBJ2-7; 8 bases align to TRBD2. This CDR3 has 15 residues. CDR1 and CDR2 (germline): SEHNR, FQNEAQ (reference sequence). The V segment lost 5 bases and the J segment 2 bases; nucleotides outside the gene matches: 8.

CDR3 loop: CASSQDLGRIWTADTQYF. The CDR3 DNA reads as TGTGCCAGCAGCCAAGATCTGGGAAGAATTTGGACAGCAGATACGCAGTATTTT. This chain links TRBV14 with TRBJ2-3, with D possibly matching TRBD1 (6 bases). V lost 0 bases and J 4 bases, leaving 20 bases between the germline ends. Germline loops: CDR1 SGHDN, CDR2 FVKESK. There are 18 residues in the CDR3.

This chain uses TRBV29-1 with TRBJ2-3; D uncertain. V lost 2 bases to trimming and J lost 0 bases, with 6 bases between them. This CDR3 has 13 amino acids. In germline, CDR1 is SQVTM, CDR2 ANQGSEA. This chain's CDR3 is CSVESGSTDTQYF. The CDR3 DNA reads TGCAGCGTTGAATCCGGTAGCACAGATACGCAGTATTTT.

The rearrangement uses TRBV3-1 and TRBJ2-6; 10 bases are shared with TRBD1. J lost 3 bases, V lost 8 bases, and 13 bases had no gene match. Germline V lookup: CDR1 LGHDT, CDR2 YNNKEL (reference sequence). CDR3 length: 18 residues. This chain's CDR3 is CASCTSTGGVGGANVLTF. The CDR3 nucleotides are TGTGCCAGCTGCACCTCGACAGGGGGCGTCGGTGGGGCCAACGTCCTGACTTTC.

The genes are TRBV10-3 and TRBJ2-7; D possibly matches TRBD1 or TRBD2 (5 bases each). This CDR3 comprises 13 residues. In germline, CDR1 is ENHRY, CDR2 SYGVKD. The V gene lost 7 bases and the J gene lost 0 bases, with 10 bases spanning the gap. CDR3 in DNA: TGTGCCATCACTCCGGGGACCTCCTACGAGCAGTACTTC. This sequence encodes CAITPGTSYEQYF.

The V and J genes are TRBV12-3 or TRBV12-4 and TRBJ2-5; tentatively, D is TRBD1 or TRBD2 (8 bases each). This CDR3 has 19 amino acids. V shed 2 bases and J shed 6 bases, with 28 bases lying between them. Written as DNA, the CDR3 is TGTGCCAGCAGTTTAACCCGGGACAGGTTTAGCGGGAATATGAAGACCCAGTACTTC. The encoded protein is CASSLTRDRFSGNMKTQYF.

This clonotype was counted at least ten times. The chain couples TRBV13 to TRBJ1-1; D call uncertain. Germline V gene data show CDR1 as PRHDT and CDR2 as FYEKMQ (reference sequence). This CDR3 spans 13 amino acids. The ends were cut back, 0 bases at V and 4 bases at J, with 6 bases in the middle. CDR3 amino acids: CASSLGLRTEAFF. In nucleotides, the CDR3 is TGTGCCAGCAGCTTAGGACTTCGCACTGAAGCTTTCTTT. Full variable domain (missing parts from reference TRBV13 and TRBJ1-1): AAGVIQSPRHLIKEKRETATLKCYPIPRHDTVYWYQQGPGQDPQFLISFYEKMQSDKGSIPDRFSAQQFSDYHSELNMSSLELGDSALYFCASSLGLRTEAFFGQGTRLTVV.